One and the same sample provided the 23 T cell receptor beta chains below, sequenced in a study of CD8 T cells in Susac syndrome. With random hexamers, reverse transcription was performed on roughly 0.5 to 1 ug of RNA. TCRdb independently ran MiXCR on the immunoSEQ multiplex PCR reads; one entry per CDR3 protein. The sample has over 150,000 distinct CDR3 sequences, approximately 94% seen once. Sequencing was performed on CD4+ T cells from PBMCs. The receptors derive from a human donor with Susac syndrome.

This chain connects TRBV20-1 to TRBJ2-3; D gene ambiguous. Looked up from germline, CDR1 is DFQATT and CDR2 is SNEGSKA (reference sequence). The CDR3 consists of 11 residues. V was trimmed by 3 bases and J by 5 bases, leaving 6 bases between them. In DNA, the CDR3 is TGCAGTGCTAGCAACTTAGATACGCAGTATTTT. It codes for CSASNLDTQYF.

This chain joins TRBV4-2 and TRBJ2-1; D is uncertain. CDR1 is LGHNA and CDR2 is YNFKEQ in the germline V gene. The V end lost 0 bases, the J end lost 7 bases, and 10 bases lay between the germline ends. CDR3 size: 14 residues. The CDR3 loop reads CASSQDLRVNEQFF. The CDR3 DNA sequence: TGTGCCAGCAGCCAAGATCTTCGGGTGAATGAGCAGTTCTTC.

This clonotype was counted between two and nine times. The rearrangement joins TRBV29-1 to TRBJ1-1, with D unclear. The CDR3 length is 11 residues. Germline CDR1 and CDR2: SQVTM and ANQGSEA. V lost 4 bases and J lost 5, with 8 bases in between. The CDR3 DNA reads TGCAGCGTTGGTAGAGGTACTGAAGCTTTCTTT. It is translated as CSVGRGTEAFF. The full variable domain, in which reference TRBV29-1 and TRBJ1-1 provide the parts outside the CDR3, is SAVISQKPSRDICQRGTSLTIQCQVDSQVTMMFWYRQQPGQSLTLIATANQGSEATYESGFVIDKFPISRPNLTFSTLTVSNMSPEDSSIYLCSVGRGTEAFFGQGTRLTVV.

The V and J genes are TRBV29-1 and TRBJ2-3, with D uncertain. CDR3 length equals 13 residues. V shed 8 bases and J shed 3 bases, with 15 bases lying between them. Germline V CDR1 and CDR2: SQVTM, ANQGSEA. CDR3 sequence reads: CSSGRGLTDTQYF. The CDR3 DNA sequence: TGCAGCTCCGGACGAGGATTGACAGATACGCAGTATTTT.

This clonotype showed up just once. V usage is TRBV2 and J usage is TRBJ2-5; D uncertain. Germline V gives CDR1 SNHLY, CDR2 FYNNEI. The CDR3 is 14 amino acids. V was cut by 6 bases and J by 3 bases, with 14 bases left in between. CDR3 amino acids: CASRRDPPKETQYF. The DNA for the CDR3 is TGTGCCAGCAGAAGGGATCCGCCTAAAGAGACCCAGTACTTC.

This clonotype was observed once. The rearrangement uses TRBV15 and TRBJ1-2; unclear D gene. V lost 4 bases and J lost 6, with 12 bases in between. The CDR3 is 13 residues long. CDR1 and CDR2 (germline): LNHNV, YYDKDF (reference sequence). The CDR3 loop is CATSKGRMDGYTF. Written as DNA, the CDR3 is TGTGCCACCAGCAAGGGCCGGATGGATGGCTACACCTTC.

The chain combines TRBV5-1 with TRBJ2-7; D call uncertain. Germline-derived CDR1 and CDR2 are SGHRS and YFSETQ. The CDR3 is 14 amino acids. V lost 2 bases and J 2 bases, leaving 11 bases between the germline ends. DNA for the CDR3: TGCGCCAGCAGCTTTTCGGAGCGTACCTACGAGCAGTACTTC. This codes for CASSFSERTYEQYF.

The V and J genes are TRBV20-1 and TRBJ1-2; 7 positions agree with TRBD1. This CDR3 comprises 14 residues. J was trimmed by 6 bases and V by 6 bases; bases with no gene match: 13. Germline V gene data show CDR1 as DFQATT and CDR2 as SNEGSKA (reference sequence). As DNA, the CDR3 is TGCAGTGCCAGTAACGACAGGGAAGTTGATGGCTACACCTTC. This codes for CSASNDREVDGYTF.

The gene calls are TRBV6-5 and TRBJ2-7; D is unresolved. This CDR3 is built from 16 residues. Per germline, CDR1 MNHEY and CDR2 SVGAGI. V gave up 0 bases and J gave up 2 bases, with 14 bases separating them. The CDR3 nucleotides are TGTGCCAGCAGTTACTCAATCCCAAACTCTCCCTACGAGCAGTACTTC. It codes for CASSYSIPNSPYEQYF.

V gene TRBV5-4 combines with J gene TRBJ2-1, with 7 bases that match TRBD2. The J segment lost 7 bases and the V segment lost 7 bases, leaving 17 bases of the junction unmatched. Germline V gene lookup returns CDR1 SGHNT and CDR2 YYREEE (reference sequence). This CDR3 has 16 residues. The CDR3 sequence: CASRSSGTIGMNEQFF. CDR3 coding DNA: TGTGCCAGCCGTTCGTCGGGGACTATAGGGATGAATGAGCAGTTCTTC.

The chain carries TRBV25-1 and TRBJ2-3, with D unclear. Germline-derived CDR1 and CDR2 are MGHDK and SYGVNS. The CDR3 contains 15 residues. With 2 bases removed from V and 5 bases from J, the gap between germline ends came to 14 bases. The CDR3: CASSEEMGYGDTQYF. The CDR3 region has the DNA TGTGCCAGCAGTGAAGAAATGGGGTACGGAGATACGCAGTATTTT.

The rearrangement uses TRBV7-8 and TRBJ1-1; no clear D gene. Germline CDR1 reads SGHVS; CDR2 reads FQNEAQ. The CDR3 has 14 amino acids. Trimming shortened V by 5 bases and J by 4 bases, and 14 bases separated the two germline ends. In nucleotides, the CDR3 is TGTGCCAGCAGCGCCCGTACCTCGGGCACTGAAGCTTTCTTT. Translation: CASSARTSGTEAFF. The complete variable domain, with remaining parts taken from reference TRBV7-8 and TRBJ1-1, reads GAGVSQSPRYKVAKRGQDVALRCDPISGHVSLFWYQQALGQGPEFLTYFQNEAQLDKSGLPSDRFFAERPEGSVSTLKIQRTQQEDSAVYLCASSARTSGTEAFFGQGTRLTVV.

This chain uses TRBV20-1 with TRBJ1-5, with 9 nucleotides matching TRBD1. V lost 6 bases, J lost 2 bases, and 14 bases stayed unmatched. Germline V CDR1 and CDR2: DFQATT, SNEGSKA (reference sequence). The CDR3 extends over 17 amino acids. The CDR3, as DNA: TGCAGTGCACCCACCGGGACAGGGAACTTCGGCAATCAGCCCCAGCATTTT. This sequence encodes CSAPTGTGNFGNQPQHF.

This chain links TRBV7-2 with TRBJ2-3; 7 bases line up with TRBD2. Germline V gene lookup returns CDR1 SGHTA and CDR2 FQGNSA. This CDR3 region has 14 residues. V was pared by 2 bases and J by 2 bases, with 1 base of the junction left unmatched. The DNA for the CDR3 is TGTGCCAGCAGCTTAAGCGGGACCACAGATACGCAGTATTTT. Translating it yields CASSLSGTTDTQYF. The full variable domain, its missing parts supplied by reference TRBV7-2 and TRBJ2-3, is GAGVSQSPSNKVTEKGKDVELRCDPISGHTALYWYRQSLGQGLEFLIYFQGNSAPDKSGLPSDRFSAERTGGSVSTLTIQRTQQEDSAVYLCASSLSGTTDTQYFGPGTRLTVL.

The J gene is TRBJ1-2, the V gene TRBV28, with 7 bases lining up with TRBD1. Germline loops: CDR1 MDHEN, CDR2 SYDVKM. With 11 bases clipped from V and 4 bases from J, the junction kept 7 bases outside the gene matches. The CDR3 covers 12 residues. In nucleotides, the CDR3 is TGTGCCGGTCAGGGGGACGGCTATGGCTACACCTTC. As protein: CAGQGDGYGYTF.

The V call is TRBV4-2, the J call TRBJ1-2, with D possibly matching TRBD1 (5 bases). The CDR3 spans 16 residues. V lost 0 bases and J lost 6, with 17 bases in between. CDR1 and CDR2 from the germline V gene are LGHNA and YNFKEQ. CDR3 in DNA: TGTGCCAGCAGCCAAGACCCCGGGACCGCCCGTAATGGCTACACCTTC. This encodes CASSQDPGTARNGYTF.

The V gene is TRBV3-1, the J gene TRBJ1-2; D call uncertain. Trimming took off 2 bases at V and 4 bases at J, with 5 bases between the two ends. CDR3 length: 12 residues. The germline CDR1 and CDR2 sequences are LGHDT and YNNKEL (reference sequence). DNA for the CDR3: TGTGCCAGCAGCCAACAGTTCTATGGCTACACCTTC. Translating gives CASSQQFYGYTF. The entire variable domain, with the rest obtained from reference TRBV3-1 and TRBJ1-2, is as follows: DTAVSQTPKYLVTQMGNDKSIKCEQNLGHDTMYWYKQDSKKFLKIMFSYNNKELIINETVPNRFSPKSPDKAHLNLHINSLELGDSAVYFCASSQQFYGYTFGSGTRLTVV.

The J gene is TRBJ2-2, the V gene TRBV29-1; no clear D gene. The CDR3 is made up of 12 amino acids. Trimming left V 4 bases short and J 5 bases short, with 8 bases between. CDR1 is SQVTM, CDR2 ANQGSEA, per germline. In DNA, the CDR3 is TGCAGCGTTGTCATTGGGACCGGGGAGCTGTTTTTT. Its protein is CSVVIGTGELFF.

The rearrangement uses TRBV7-8 and TRBJ2-7; the D is unclear. Trimming left V 2 bases short and J 3 bases short, with 14 bases between. The CDR3 runs 15 residues. Germline lookup yields CDR1 SGHVS and CDR2 FQNEAQ. CDR3 coding DNA: TGTGCCAGCAGCTTATCCGCCCCTAGTGGCTACGAGCAGTACTTC. Amino acids: CASSLSAPSGYEQYF.

This rearrangement joins TRBV30 to TRBJ1-2; maybe TRBD1 (5 bases). Trimming removed 2 bases from V and 3 bases from J, with 19 bases in between. The CDR3 loop spans 16 amino acids. Germline V gene lookup returns CDR1 GTSNPN and CDR2 SVGIG (reference sequence). The CDR3 DNA sequence: TGTGCCTGGAGTCCCCCCCCAGGGCGGGGGGACTATGGCTACACCTTC. It translates to CAWSPPPGRGDYGYTF.

V gene TRBV15 combines with J gene TRBJ2-7; D possibly matches TRBD1 or TRBD2 (6 bases each). V lost 1 base and J lost 1, with 8 bases in between. CDR1 is LNHNV and CDR2 is YYDKDF in the germline V gene (reference sequence). There are 14 residues in the CDR3. The CDR3 region has the DNA TGTGCCACCAGCAGAGGGAGGGGGTCCTACGAGCAGTACGTC. Encoded protein: CATSRGRGSYEQYV.

V gene TRBV29-1 combines with J gene TRBJ2-2; 7 bases agree with TRBD1. V lost 8 bases to trimming and J lost 0 bases; unmatched junction nucleotides: 6. This CDR3 has 14 residues. The germline CDR1 and CDR2 sequences are SQVTM and ANQGSEA. This chain's CDR3 is CSFKGQTNTGELFF. CDR3 nucleotide sequence: TGCAGCTTTAAGGGACAGACGAACACCGGGGAGCTGTTTTTT.

V is TRBV20-1 and J is TRBJ1-1; TRBD1 might be the D (6 bases). The CDR3 covers 14 residues. Trimming removed 3 bases from V and 1 base from J, with 12 bases in between. The V gene's germline CDR1 is DFQATT and CDR2 SNEGSKA (reference sequence). The CDR3 DNA is TGCAGTGCTAGCTCGGGACACCCGAACACTGAAGCTTTCTTT. Protein product: CSASSGHPNTEAFF.